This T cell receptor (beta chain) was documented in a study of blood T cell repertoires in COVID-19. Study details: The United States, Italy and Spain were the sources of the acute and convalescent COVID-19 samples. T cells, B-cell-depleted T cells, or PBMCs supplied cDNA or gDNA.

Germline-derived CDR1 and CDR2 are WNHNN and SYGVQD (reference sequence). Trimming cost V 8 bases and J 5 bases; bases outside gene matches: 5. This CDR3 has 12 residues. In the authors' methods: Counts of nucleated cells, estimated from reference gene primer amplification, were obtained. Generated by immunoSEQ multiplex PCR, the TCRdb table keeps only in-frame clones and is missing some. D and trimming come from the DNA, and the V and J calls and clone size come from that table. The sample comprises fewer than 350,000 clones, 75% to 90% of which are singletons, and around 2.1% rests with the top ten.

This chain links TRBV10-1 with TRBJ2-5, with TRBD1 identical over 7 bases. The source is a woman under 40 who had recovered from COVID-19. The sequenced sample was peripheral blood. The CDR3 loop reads CASLRGIETQYF. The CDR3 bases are TGCGCCAGCCTCAGGGGGATTGAGACCCAGTACTTC.